This TCR beta chain was obtained from a study of blood T cell repertoires in COVID-19. The overall study: Samples came from the United States, Italy and Spain, spanning acute and convalescent COVID-19. PBMCs, B-cell-depleted T cells, or T cells provided the cDNA or gDNA that made up the material.

The germline CDR1 and CDR2 sequences are SGHNT and YYREEE (reference sequence). CDR3 size: 16 residues. The trim removed 5 bases at V and 8 bases at J, leaving 9 bases unmatched. Measured with immunoSEQ multiplex PCR; TCRdb has only the in-frame clones, and not every one. The sample lists 100,000 or so clones; approximately 86% were seen once. Sequencing was carried out using peripheral blood. This receptor was taken from an older woman in a cohort sampled during active or convalescent COVID-19. This chain joins TRBV5-4 and TRBJ2-1, with 14 bases identical to TRBD2. For the CDR3, the DNA is TGTGCCAGCAGTTCTCGGACTAGCGGGGGGCCGGATGAGCAGTTCTTC. It yields the protein CASSSRTSGGPDEQFF.